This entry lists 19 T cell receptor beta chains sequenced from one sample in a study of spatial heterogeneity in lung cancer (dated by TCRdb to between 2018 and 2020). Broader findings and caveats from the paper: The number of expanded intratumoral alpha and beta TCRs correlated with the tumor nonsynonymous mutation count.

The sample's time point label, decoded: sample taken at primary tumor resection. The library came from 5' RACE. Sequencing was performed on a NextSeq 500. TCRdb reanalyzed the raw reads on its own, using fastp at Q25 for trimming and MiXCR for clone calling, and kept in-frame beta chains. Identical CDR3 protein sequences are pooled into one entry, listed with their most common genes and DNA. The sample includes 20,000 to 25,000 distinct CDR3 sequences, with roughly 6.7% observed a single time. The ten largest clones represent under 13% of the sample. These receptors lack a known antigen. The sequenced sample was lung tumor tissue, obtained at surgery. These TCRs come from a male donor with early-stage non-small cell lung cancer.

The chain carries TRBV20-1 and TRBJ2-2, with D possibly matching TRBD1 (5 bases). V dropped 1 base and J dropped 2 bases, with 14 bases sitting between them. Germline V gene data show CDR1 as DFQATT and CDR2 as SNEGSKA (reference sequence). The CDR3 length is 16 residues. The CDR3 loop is CSARVSGRTNTGELFF. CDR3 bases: TGCAGTGCTAGAGTCTCGGGCAGGACAAACACCGGGGAGCTGTTTTTT.

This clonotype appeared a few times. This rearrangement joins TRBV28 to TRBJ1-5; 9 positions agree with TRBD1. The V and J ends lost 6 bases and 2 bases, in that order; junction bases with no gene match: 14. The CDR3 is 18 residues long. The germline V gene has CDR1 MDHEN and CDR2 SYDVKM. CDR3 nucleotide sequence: TGTGCCAGCAGGACAGGGGGGCCCCGAGGAGGTCGCAATCAGCCCCAGCATTTT. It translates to CASRTGGPRGGRNQPQHF.

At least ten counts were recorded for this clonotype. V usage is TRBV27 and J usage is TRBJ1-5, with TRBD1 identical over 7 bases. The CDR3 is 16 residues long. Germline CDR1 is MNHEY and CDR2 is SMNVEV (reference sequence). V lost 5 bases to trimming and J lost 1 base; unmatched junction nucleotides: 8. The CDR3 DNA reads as TGTGCCAGCAGTCCCTCCCAGACAGGGAGCAATCAGCCCCAGCATTTT. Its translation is CASSPSQTGSNQPQHF.

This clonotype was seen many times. CDR3 DNA: TGTGCCAACCCCCCTCAGCCGGACAGGTGCGGGGGCTATGGCTACACCTTC. It encodes CANPPQPDRCGGYGYTF. The chain carries TRBV28 and TRBJ1-2; 7 bases map to TRBD1. This CDR3 region has 17 residues. V shed 10 bases, J shed 4 bases, and the junction held 21 bases outside the gene matches. Germline CDR1 and CDR2: MDHEN and SYDVKM.

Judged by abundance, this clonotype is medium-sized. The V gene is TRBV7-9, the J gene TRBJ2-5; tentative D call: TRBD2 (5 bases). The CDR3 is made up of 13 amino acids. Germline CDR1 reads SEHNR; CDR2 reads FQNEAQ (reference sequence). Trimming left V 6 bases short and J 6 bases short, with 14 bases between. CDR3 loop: CASSRGLRKTQYF. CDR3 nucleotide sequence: TGTGCCAGCAGTAGAGGACTGAGAAAGACCCAGTACTTC.

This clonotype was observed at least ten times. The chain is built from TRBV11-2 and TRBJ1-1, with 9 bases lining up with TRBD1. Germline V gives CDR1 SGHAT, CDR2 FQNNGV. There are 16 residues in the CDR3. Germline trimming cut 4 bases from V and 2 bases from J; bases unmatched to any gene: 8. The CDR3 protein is CASSSRGQGLNTEAFF. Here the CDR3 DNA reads TGTGCCAGCAGCTCCCGGGGACAGGGCTTAAACACTGAAGCTTTCTTT.

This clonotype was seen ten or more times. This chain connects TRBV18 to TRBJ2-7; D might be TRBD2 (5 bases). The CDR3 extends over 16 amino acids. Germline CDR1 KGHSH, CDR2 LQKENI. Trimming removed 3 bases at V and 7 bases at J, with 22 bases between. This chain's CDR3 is CASSPEEEIYYEEQYF. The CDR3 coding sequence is TGTGCCAGCTCACCCGAGGAGGAGATTTACTACGAGGAGCAGTACTTC.

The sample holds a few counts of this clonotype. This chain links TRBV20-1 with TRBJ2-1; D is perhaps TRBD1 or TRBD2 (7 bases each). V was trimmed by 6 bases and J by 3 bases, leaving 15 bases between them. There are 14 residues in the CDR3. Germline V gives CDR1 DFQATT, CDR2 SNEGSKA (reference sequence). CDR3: CSAPQGGDYNEQFF. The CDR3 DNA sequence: TGCAGTGCCCCTCAGGGGGGGGACTACAATGAGCAGTTCTTC.

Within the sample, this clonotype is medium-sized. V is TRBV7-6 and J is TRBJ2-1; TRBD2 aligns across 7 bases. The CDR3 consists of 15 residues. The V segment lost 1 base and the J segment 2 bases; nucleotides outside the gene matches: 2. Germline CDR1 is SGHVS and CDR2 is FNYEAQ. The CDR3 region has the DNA TGTGCCAGCAGCTTAGAAGCGGGACCCTACAATGAGCAGTTCTTC. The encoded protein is CASSLEAGPYNEQFF.

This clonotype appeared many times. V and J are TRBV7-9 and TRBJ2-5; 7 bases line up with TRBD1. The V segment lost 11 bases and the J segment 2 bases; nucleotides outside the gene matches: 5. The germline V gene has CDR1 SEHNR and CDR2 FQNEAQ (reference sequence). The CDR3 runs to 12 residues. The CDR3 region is CAGTDRQETQYF. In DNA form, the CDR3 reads TGTGCCGGAACGGACAGGCAAGAGACCCAGTACTTC.

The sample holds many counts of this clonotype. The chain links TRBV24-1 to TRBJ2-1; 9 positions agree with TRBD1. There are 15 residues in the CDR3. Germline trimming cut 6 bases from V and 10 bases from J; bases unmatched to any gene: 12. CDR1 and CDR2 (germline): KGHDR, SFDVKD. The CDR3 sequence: CATSKGGTGSREQFF. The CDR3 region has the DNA TGTGCCACCAGTAAGGGAGGGACAGGGTCCAGGGAGCAGTTCTTC.

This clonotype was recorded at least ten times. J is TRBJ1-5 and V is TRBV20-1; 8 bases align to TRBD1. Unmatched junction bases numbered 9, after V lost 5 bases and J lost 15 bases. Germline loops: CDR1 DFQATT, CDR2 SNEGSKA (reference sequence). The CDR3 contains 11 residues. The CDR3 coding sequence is TGCAGTGCTCCGCGGACAGGGTATTGGCATTTT. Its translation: CSAPRTGYWHF.

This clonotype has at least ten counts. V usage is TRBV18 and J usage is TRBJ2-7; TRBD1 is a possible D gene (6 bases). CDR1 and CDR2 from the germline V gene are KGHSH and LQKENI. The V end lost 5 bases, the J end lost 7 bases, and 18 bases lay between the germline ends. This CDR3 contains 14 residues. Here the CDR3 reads CASSATGPLREQYF. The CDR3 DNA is TGTGCCAGCTCAGCAACAGGGCCCCTTCGGGAGCAGTACTTC.

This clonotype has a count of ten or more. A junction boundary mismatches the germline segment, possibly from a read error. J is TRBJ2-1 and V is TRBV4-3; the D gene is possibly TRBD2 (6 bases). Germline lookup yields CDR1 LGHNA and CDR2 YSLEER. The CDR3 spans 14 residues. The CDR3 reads CASSQRSGFPARSF. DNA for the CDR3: TGCGCCAGCAGCCAACGCAGCGGGTTCCCGGCAAGATCCTTC.

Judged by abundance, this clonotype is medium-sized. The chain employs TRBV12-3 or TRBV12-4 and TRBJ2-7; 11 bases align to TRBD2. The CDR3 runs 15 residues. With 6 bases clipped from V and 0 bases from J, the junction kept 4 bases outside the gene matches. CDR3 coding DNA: TGTGCCAGCAGCACCGGGACTAGCGGCTCCTACGAGCAGTACTTC. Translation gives CASSTGTSGSYEQYF.

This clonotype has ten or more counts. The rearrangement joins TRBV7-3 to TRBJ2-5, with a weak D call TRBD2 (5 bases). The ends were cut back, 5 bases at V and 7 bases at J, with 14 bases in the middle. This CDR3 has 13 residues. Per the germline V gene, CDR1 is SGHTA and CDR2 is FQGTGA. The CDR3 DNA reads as TGTGCCAGCAGCCCATCATATGAGGGGACCCAGTACTTC. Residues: CASSPSYEGTQYF.

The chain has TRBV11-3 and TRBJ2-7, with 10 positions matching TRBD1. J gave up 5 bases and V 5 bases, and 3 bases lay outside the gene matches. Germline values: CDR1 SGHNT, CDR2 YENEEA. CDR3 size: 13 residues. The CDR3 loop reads CASSPGTGDEQYF. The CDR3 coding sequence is TGTGCCAGCAGCCCCGGGACAGGGGACGAGCAGTACTTC.

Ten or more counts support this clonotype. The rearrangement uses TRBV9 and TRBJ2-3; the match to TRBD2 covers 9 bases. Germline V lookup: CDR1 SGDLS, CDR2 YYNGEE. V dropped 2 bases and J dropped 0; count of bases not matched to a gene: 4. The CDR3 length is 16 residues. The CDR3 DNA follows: TGTGCCAGCAGCGTGACTAGCGGTACTAGCACAGATACGCAGTATTTT. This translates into CASSVTSGTSTDTQYF.

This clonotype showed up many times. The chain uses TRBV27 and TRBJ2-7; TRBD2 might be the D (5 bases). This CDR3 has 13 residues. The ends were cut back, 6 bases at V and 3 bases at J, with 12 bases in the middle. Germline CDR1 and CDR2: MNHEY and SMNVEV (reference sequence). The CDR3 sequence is CASSPRAGYEQYF. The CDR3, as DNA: TGTGCCAGCAGCCCTAGGGCGGGCTACGAGCAGTACTTC.